One and the same sample provided the 4 T cell receptor beta chains below, sequenced in a study of regulatory T cells in long-lasting Graves disease. Time point indicated: newly diagnosed GD, antithyroid drugs for less than 3 months. RNA from PBMCs was the source of the TCR library. Arm-PCR of CDR3 regions with iRepertoire HTBI primers generated TCR beta libraries. TCRdb reprocessed the multiplex PCR reads with MiXCR, giving one entry per CDR3 protein. This table has 580,000 or so distinct CDR3 sequences, roughly 16% appearing once. Another study also made use of these data, one on T cells in Graves' hyperthyroidism and ophthalmopathy.

Sequencing used peripheral blood mononuclear cells (PBMCs), obtained at new diagnosis, from a patient treated with antithyroid drugs. Receptors originate from a man younger than 35 with Graves disease.

This clonotype has at least ten counts. The chain uses TRBV27 and TRBJ1-1; the D gene is possibly TRBD1 (5 bases). This CDR3 spans 15 amino acids. The V end was cut by 5 bases, the J end by 0 bases, with 13 bases between. The germline CDR1 and CDR2 sequences are MNHEY and SMNVEV (reference sequence). The CDR3 DNA follows: TGTGCCAGCAGTATTTCGGGACGGCTGAACACTGAAGCTTTCTTT. It yields the protein CASSISGRLNTEAFF.

The chain combines TRBV4-1 with TRBJ1-3; D perhaps matches TRBD1 (5 bases). CDR3 length: 15 residues. Trimming left V 2 bases short and J 2 bases short, with 10 bases between. Per the germline V gene, CDR1 is MGHRA and CDR2 is YSYEKL. The CDR3 nucleotides read TGCGCCAGCAGCCAAAGGGGCCTGACTGGAAACACCATATATTTT. Residues: CASSQRGLTGNTIYF.

This chain uses TRBV9 with TRBJ2-7; maybe TRBD2 (6 bases). Trimming took off 0 bases at V and 3 bases at J, with 10 bases between the two ends. This CDR3 comprises 14 residues. CDR1 is SGDLS, CDR2 YYNGEE, per germline. CDR3 region: CASSVDGGIYEQYF. For the CDR3, the DNA is TGTGCCAGCAGCGTAGATGGCGGGATCTACGAGCAGTACTTC.

This clonotype was detected only a few times. The genes are TRBV7-6 and TRBJ1-5; 7 bases match TRBD1. CDR3 length equals 16 residues. CDR1 and CDR2 from the germline V gene are SGHVS and FNYEAQ. With V trimmed by 4 bases and J by 2 bases, 8 bases remained unmatched. The CDR3 DNA sequence: TGTGCCAGCAGCTCTGGTTACAGGGGAGGCAATCAGCCCCAGCATTTT. Amino acid sequence: CASSSGYRGGNQPQHF.